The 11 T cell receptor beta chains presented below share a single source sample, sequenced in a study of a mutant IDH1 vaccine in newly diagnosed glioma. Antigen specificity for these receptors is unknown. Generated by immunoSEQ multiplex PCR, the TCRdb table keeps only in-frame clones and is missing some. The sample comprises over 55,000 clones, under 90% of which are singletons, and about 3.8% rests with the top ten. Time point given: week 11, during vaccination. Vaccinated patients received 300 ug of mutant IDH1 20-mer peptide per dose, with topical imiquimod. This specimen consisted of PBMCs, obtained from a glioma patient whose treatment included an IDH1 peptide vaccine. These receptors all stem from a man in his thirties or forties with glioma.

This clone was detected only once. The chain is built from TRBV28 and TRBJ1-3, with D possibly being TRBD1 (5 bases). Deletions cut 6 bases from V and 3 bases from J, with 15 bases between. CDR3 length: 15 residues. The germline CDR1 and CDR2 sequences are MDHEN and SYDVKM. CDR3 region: CASSKSGRSGNTIYF. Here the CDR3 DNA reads TGTGCCAGCAGCAAATCAGGGAGGAGTGGAAACACCATATATTTT.

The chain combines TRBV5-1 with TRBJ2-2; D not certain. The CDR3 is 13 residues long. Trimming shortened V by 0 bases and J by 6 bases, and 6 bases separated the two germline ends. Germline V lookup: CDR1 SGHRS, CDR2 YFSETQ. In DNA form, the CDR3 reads TGCGCCAGCAGCTTGGAGACACCCGGGGAGCTGTTTTTT. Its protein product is CASSLETPGELFF.

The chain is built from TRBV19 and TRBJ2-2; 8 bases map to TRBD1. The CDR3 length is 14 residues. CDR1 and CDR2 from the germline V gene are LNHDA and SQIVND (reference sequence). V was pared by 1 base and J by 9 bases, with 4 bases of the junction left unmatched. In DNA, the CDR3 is TGTGCCAGTAGTATAGTTTCAGGGGGCAGGGAGCTGTTTTTT. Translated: CASSIVSGGRELFF. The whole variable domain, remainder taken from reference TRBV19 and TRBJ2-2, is DGGITQSPKYLFRKEGQNVTLSCEQNLNHDAMYWYRQDPGQGLRLIYYSQIVNDFQKGDIAEGYSVSREKKESFPLTVTSAQKNPTAFYLCASSIVSGGRELFFGEGSRLTVL.

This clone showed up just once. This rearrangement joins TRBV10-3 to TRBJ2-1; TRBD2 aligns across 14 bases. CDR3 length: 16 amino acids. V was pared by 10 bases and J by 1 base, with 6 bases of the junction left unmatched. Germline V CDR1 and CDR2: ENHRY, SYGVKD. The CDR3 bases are TGTGCCACCCGTGGGACTAGCGGGGGATCCTACAATGAGCAGTTCTTC. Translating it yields CATRGTSGGSYNEQFF.

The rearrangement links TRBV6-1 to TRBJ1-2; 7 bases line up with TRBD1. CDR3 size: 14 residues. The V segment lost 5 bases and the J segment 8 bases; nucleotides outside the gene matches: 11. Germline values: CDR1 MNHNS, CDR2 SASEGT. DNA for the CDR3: TGTGCCAGCAGTCTCCGGGACAGATGGCGCGGCTACACCTTC. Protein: CASSLRDRWRGYTF.

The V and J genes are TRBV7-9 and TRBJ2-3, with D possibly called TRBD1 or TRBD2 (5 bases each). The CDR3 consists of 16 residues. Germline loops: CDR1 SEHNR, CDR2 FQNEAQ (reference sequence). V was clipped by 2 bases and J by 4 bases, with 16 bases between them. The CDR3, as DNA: TGTGCCAGCAGCTTAACTGGGGGAGCCGGCCCAGATACGCAGTATTTT. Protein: CASSLTGGAGPDTQYF.

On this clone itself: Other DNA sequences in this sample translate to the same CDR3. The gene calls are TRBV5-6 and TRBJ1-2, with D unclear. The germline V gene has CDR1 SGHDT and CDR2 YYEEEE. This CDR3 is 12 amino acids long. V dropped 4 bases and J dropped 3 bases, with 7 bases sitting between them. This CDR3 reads CASSPGDYGYTF. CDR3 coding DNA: TGTGCCAGCAGCCCTGGGGACTATGGCTACACCTTC.

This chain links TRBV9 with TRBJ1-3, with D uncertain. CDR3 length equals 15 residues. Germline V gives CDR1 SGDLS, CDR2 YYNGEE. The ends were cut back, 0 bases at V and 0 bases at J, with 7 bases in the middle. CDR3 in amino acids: CASSVDGVSGNTIYF. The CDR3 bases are TGTGCCAGCAGCGTAGACGGGGTCTCTGGAAACACCATATATTTT.

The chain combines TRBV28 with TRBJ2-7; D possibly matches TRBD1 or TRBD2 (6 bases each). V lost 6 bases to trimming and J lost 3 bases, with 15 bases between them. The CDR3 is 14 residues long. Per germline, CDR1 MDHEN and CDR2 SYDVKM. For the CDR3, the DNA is TGTGCCAGCAGGGGAAGGGGGGCTAACTACGAGCAGTACTTC. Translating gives CASRGRGANYEQYF.

The CDR3 DNA reads TGTGCCAGCAGTTTAACTAGCGGGGGTTCCTACGAGCAGTACTTC. Amino acids: CASSLTSGGSYEQYF. The V call is TRBV6-6, the J call TRBJ2-7; TRBD2 agrees at 11 bases. Trimming at V came to 4 bases and at J to 1 base, leaving 3 bases not matched to a gene. CDR3 length: 15 residues. Germline CDR1 MNHNY, CDR2 SVGAGI (reference sequence).

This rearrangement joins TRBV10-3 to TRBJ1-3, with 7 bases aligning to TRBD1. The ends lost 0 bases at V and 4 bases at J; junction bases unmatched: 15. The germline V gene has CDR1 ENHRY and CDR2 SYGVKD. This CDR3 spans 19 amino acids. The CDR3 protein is CAISESRQGSSRVGNTIYF. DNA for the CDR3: TGTGCCATCAGTGAGTCGAGACAGGGATCCAGTCGAGTCGGAAACACCATATATTTT.